The next 28 T cell receptor beta chains were all read from a single sample in a study of T cell responses to AZD1222 COVID-19 vaccine. TCRdb's copy holds only in-frame clones and misses some; the assay was immunoSEQ multiplex PCR. The profile shows 90,000 to 150,000 clones, 85% to 90% of them singletons. The material sequenced was peripheral blood, taken on day 0 of AZD1222 vaccination. The receptors come from an adult in good health.

V and J are TRBV18 and TRBJ2-7; 9 bases align to TRBD1. CDR1 and CDR2 (germline): KGHSH, LQKENI. The CDR3 is 15 residues long. Trimming cost V 4 bases and J 4 bases; bases outside gene matches: 8. The CDR3 spells CASSLAQGARYEQYF. In nucleotides, the CDR3 is TGTGCCAGCTCACTCGCACAGGGGGCCAGATACGAGCAGTACTTC.

This chain connects TRBV7-2 to TRBJ2-5; TRBD2 matches at 14 bases. Trimming cost V 4 bases and J 0 bases; bases outside gene matches: 7. CDR1 is SGHTA, CDR2 FQGNSA, per germline. The CDR3 runs to 18 residues. DNA of the CDR3: TGTGCCAGCAGCTCTGGACTAGCGGGAGGCCCGTACCAAGAGACCCAGTACTTC. Protein product: CASSSGLAGGPYQETQYF.

This clone appeared a few times. The chain has TRBV18 and TRBJ2-1; TRBD1 or TRBD2 may be the D gene (7 bases each). Germline V lookup: CDR1 KGHSH, CDR2 LQKENI. This CDR3 is 15 amino acids long. Trimming left V 3 bases short and J 3 bases short, with 12 bases between. CDR3 residues: CASSPGRGGYNEQFF. CDR3 coding DNA: TGTGCCAGCTCACCGGGCAGGGGGGGCTACAATGAGCAGTTCTTC.

The chain links TRBV12-3 or TRBV12-4 to TRBJ1-5; TRBD1 might be the D (5 bases). This CDR3 region has 12 residues. V shed 6 bases and J shed 11 bases, with 14 bases lying between them. The CDR3 region has the DNA TGTGCCAGCAGGGGGGATGAGGCGGCCCAGCATTTT. Protein sequence: CASRGDEAAQHF.

J is TRBJ2-3 and V is TRBV12-3 or TRBV12-4; the match to TRBD2 covers 8 bases. The CDR3 contains 13 residues. The J segment lost 4 bases and the V segment lost 7 bases, leaving 4 bases of the junction unmatched. CDR3 DNA: TGTGCCAGCACGGCTAGCGGGCCAGATACGCAGTATTTT. This sequence encodes CASTASGPDTQYF.

The chain employs TRBV29-1 and TRBJ1-5; 9 bases are shared with TRBD1. The CDR3 runs to 13 residues. Unmatched junction bases numbered 6, after V lost 7 bases and J lost 5 bases. From germline, CDR1 is SQVTM and CDR2 ANQGSEA. The CDR3, as DNA: TGCAGCGCCGGGACAGGGCCGGATCAGCCCCAGCATTTT. It is translated as CSAGTGPDQPQHF. Full variable domain (missing parts from reference TRBV29-1 and TRBJ1-5): SAVISQKPSRDICQRGTSLTIQCQVDSQVTMMFWYRQQPGQSLTLIATANQGSEATYESGFVIDKFPISRPNLTFSTLTVSNMSPEDSSIYLCSAGTGPDQPQHFGDGTRLSIL.

The rearrangement links TRBV5-6 to TRBJ2-1; D uncertain. V lost 2 bases and J 5 bases, leaving 11 bases between the germline ends. Looked up from germline, CDR1 is SGHDT and CDR2 is YYEEEE. CDR3 length: 14 amino acids. The CDR3 region is CASSLAPLNNEQFF. The CDR3 DNA follows: TGTGCCAGCAGCTTAGCCCCCTTGAACAATGAGCAGTTCTTC.

The rearrangement links TRBV5-1 to TRBJ2-1, with 9 nucleotides matching TRBD2. The CDR3 has 16 amino acids. The V and J ends lost 3 bases and 0 bases, in that order; junction bases with no gene match: 4. Germline V gene sequence: CDR1 SGHRS, CDR2 YFSETQ. The CDR3 bases are TGCGCCAGCAGCTCCTCTAGCGGGAACTCCTACAATGAGCAGTTCTTC. Residues: CASSSSSGNSYNEQFF.

V gene TRBV29-1 combines with J gene TRBJ1-1, with no clear D. Germline-derived CDR1 and CDR2 are SQVTM and ANQGSEA. There are 15 residues in the CDR3. V lost 7 bases and J lost 1, with 19 bases in between. CDR3 region: CSASDGVWSNTEAFF. The CDR3 DNA reads as TGCAGCGCCTCGGACGGAGTTTGGTCGAACACTGAAGCTTTCTTT. Drawing the rest from reference TRBV29-1 and TRBJ1-1, the complete variable domain is SAVISQKPSRDICQRGTSLTIQCQVDSQVTMMFWYRQQPGQSLTLIATANQGSEATYESGFVIDKFPISRPNLTFSTLTVSNMSPEDSSIYLCSASDGVWSNTEAFFGQGTRLTVV.

This clone occurred once. The chain recombines TRBV4-2 with TRBJ2-3, with 7 bases aligning to TRBD2. Germline CDR1 LGHNA, CDR2 YNFKEQ. The CDR3 has 16 residues. V lost 1 base, J lost 2 bases, and 6 bases stayed unmatched. The CDR3, as DNA: TGTGCCAGCAGCCAAGGCGGGGCGGGGGACACAGATACGCAGTATTTT. Encoded protein: CASSQGGAGDTDTQYF.

The chain is built from TRBV11-2 and TRBJ2-5, with D perhaps matching TRBD1 or TRBD2 (5 bases each). Trimming cost V 5 bases and J 4 bases, with 20 bases left between them. CDR3 length: 16 residues. Germline-derived CDR1 and CDR2 are SGHAT and FQNNGV. CDR3 sequence (DNA): TGTGCCAGCAGCCCCATTGCTGGCCCGAGGGGAGAGACCCAGTACTTC. It yields the protein CASSPIAGPRGETQYF.

The gene calls are TRBV9 and TRBJ1-4, with TRBD1 identical over 8 bases. CDR1 is SGDLS and CDR2 is YYNGEE in the germline V gene. The CDR3 runs to 14 residues. With V trimmed by 3 bases and J by 8 bases, 6 bases remained unmatched. The CDR3 sequence is CASSGRGLEEKLFF. As DNA, the CDR3 is TGTGCCAGCAGCGGCAGGGGGCTGGAGGAAAAACTGTTTTTT.

The chain couples TRBV6-5 to TRBJ2-7, with TRBD1 matching over 9 bases. V trimming: 5 bases; J trimming: 3 bases; junction bases outside the gene matches: 8. Germline V gene lookup returns CDR1 MNHEY and CDR2 SVGAGI. The CDR3 is 15 amino acids. The CDR3 sequence is CASSPGQGSFYEQYF. The CDR3 DNA reads as TGTGCCAGCAGTCCTGGACAGGGGTCTTTCTACGAGCAGTACTTC.

The chain links TRBV30 to TRBJ1-5, with TRBD1 as a possible D gene (5 bases). The CDR3 length is 15 residues. Per germline, CDR1 GTSNPN and CDR2 SVGIG (reference sequence). Trimming removed 1 base from V and 2 bases from J, with 12 bases in between. The CDR3 region is CAWSGSVGGNQPQHF. In DNA form, the CDR3 reads TGTGCCTGGAGTGGATCCGTGGGGGGCAATCAGCCCCAGCATTTT. The full variable domain, completed using reference TRBV30 and TRBJ1-5, is SQTIHQWPATLVQPVGSPLSLECTVEGTSNPNLYWYRQAAGRGLQLLFYSVGIGQISSEVPQNLSASRPQDRQFILSSKKLLLSDSGFYLCAWSGSVGGNQPQHFGDGTRLSIL.

The chain recombines TRBV7-9 with TRBJ2-2; TRBD2 matches 12 bases. The CDR3 loop spans 16 amino acids. Germline V gene sequence: CDR1 SEHNR, CDR2 FQNEAQ (reference sequence). After removal of 5 bases from V and 5 bases from J, the junction contained 6 bases not matched to a gene. The CDR3 is CASSPSGRAGTGELFF. Here the CDR3 DNA reads TGTGCCAGCAGCCCTAGCGGGAGGGCGGGGACCGGGGAGCTGTTTTTT.

The chain has TRBV5-1 and TRBJ2-3, with 7 bases that match TRBD2. Per the germline V gene, CDR1 is SGHRS and CDR2 is YFSETQ. The J segment lost 5 bases and the V segment lost 0 bases, leaving 6 bases of the junction unmatched. There are 15 residues in the CDR3. The CDR3 region has the DNA TGCGCCAGCAGCTTGGAAGTGCCTAGCGGAGATACGCAGTATTTT. This codes for CASSLEVPSGDTQYF.

The CDR3 sequence: CASSSPGLAGVKQFF. DNA for the CDR3: TGTGCCAGCAGCTCTCCGGGACTAGCGGGAGTCAAACAGTTCTTC. The V gene is TRBV11-3, the J gene TRBJ2-1; 14 bases agree with TRBD2. Germline V gene sequence: CDR1 SGHNT, CDR2 YENEEA. This CDR3 is built from 15 residues. V was pared by 4 bases and J by 13 bases, with 9 bases of the junction left unmatched.

V usage is TRBV7-7 and J usage is TRBJ2-1; D is possibly TRBD2 (5 bases). Per the germline V gene, CDR1 is SSHAT and CDR2 is FNYEAQ (reference sequence). The CDR3 is 16 amino acids. Trimming stripped 5 bases from V and 4 bases from J, with 18 bases between. The CDR3 spells CASSATKTGIYNEQFF. The DNA of the CDR3 is TGTGCCAGCAGCGCTACAAAGACGGGAATTTACAATGAGCAGTTCTTC.

The rearrangement joins TRBV7-2 to TRBJ1-1; 7 positions match TRBD1. From germline, CDR1 is SGHTA and CDR2 FQGNSA. Trimming removed 5 bases from V and 3 bases from J; junction bases left unmatched: 3. The CDR3 covers 13 residues. In nucleotides, the CDR3 is TGTGCCAGCAGCCTAGACAGGGACACTGAAGCTTTCTTT. Encoded protein: CASSLDRDTEAFF.

This clone showed up just once. The chain recombines TRBV5-6 with TRBJ2-7, with D uncertain. The germline V and J ends were trimmed by 2 bases and 5 bases, with 14 bases remaining between them. The length of the CDR3 is 14 residues. Germline V gives CDR1 SGHDT, CDR2 YYEEEE. CDR3 sequence: CASSLLAEADEQYF. The CDR3 DNA reads TGTGCCAGCAGCTTATTGGCAGAGGCTGACGAGCAGTACTTC.

The rearrangement links TRBV6-5 to TRBJ1-3; D is unresolved. This CDR3 is built from 13 residues. Germline V gene data show CDR1 as MNHEY and CDR2 as SVGAGI. V was clipped by 9 bases and J by 0 bases, with 9 bases between them. Here the CDR3 reads CASRTASGNTIYF. The DNA for the CDR3 is TGTGCCAGTCGGACGGCCTCTGGAAACACCATATATTTT.

This clone has more than one count but fewer than ten. The rearrangement joins TRBV10-3 to TRBJ1-3; D is ambiguous. This CDR3 is 16 amino acids long. Trimming pared 0 bases from V and 0 bases from J, leaving 9 bases between. CDR1 is ENHRY and CDR2 is SYGVKD in the germline V gene. The CDR3 DNA follows: TGTGCCATCAGTGAGTCCGCCTTCCCCTCTGGAAACACCATATATTTT. Its translation is CAISESAFPSGNTIYF.

CDR3 amino acids: CASSQDGTGGEETQYF. The CDR3 DNA is TGTGCCAGCAGCCAAGATGGGACAGGGGGTGAAGAGACCCAGTACTTC. The J gene is TRBJ2-5, the V gene TRBV4-2; TRBD1 agrees at 11 bases. CDR1 and CDR2 from the germline V gene are LGHNA and YNFKEQ. Trimming at V came to 0 bases and at J to 3 bases, leaving 3 bases not matched to a gene. The CDR3 has 16 residues.

This clone was detected only a few times. The chain links TRBV19 to TRBJ1-5; D is perhaps TRBD1 (5 bases). V was trimmed by 2 bases and J by 1 base, leaving 9 bases between them. Per germline, CDR1 LNHDA and CDR2 SQIVND (reference sequence). This CDR3 region has 15 residues. The CDR3 nucleotides read TGTGCCAGTAGTATACTGGGGGGAAGCAATCAGCCCCAGCATTTT. Translating gives CASSILGGSNQPQHF.

J is TRBJ1-2 and V is TRBV3-1 (or the pseudogene TRBV3-2); D might be TRBD1 (5 bases). The CDR3 covers 15 residues. V was pared by 0 bases and J by 8 bases, with 16 bases between. CDR1 and CDR2 (germline): LGHDT, YNNKEL (reference sequence). The CDR3 region is CASSQDGGKRRGYTF. The CDR3 DNA reads TGTGCCAGCAGCCAAGATGGGGGGAAACGGAGGGGCTACACCTTC.

The rearrangement links TRBV5-6 to TRBJ2-5, with TRBD2 as a possible D gene (6 bases). This CDR3 is built from 17 residues. The V end was cut by 3 bases, the J end by 5 bases, with 23 bases between. Germline-derived CDR1 and CDR2 are SGHDT and YYEEEE. The CDR3 loop is CASSSLEEGRISETQYF. Written as DNA, the CDR3 is TGTGCCAGCAGCTCTCTGGAGGAGGGACGGATAAGTGAGACCCAGTACTTC. The full variable domain, in which reference TRBV5-6 and TRBJ2-5 provide the parts outside the CDR3, is DAGVTQSPTHLIKTRGQQVTLRCSPKSGHDTVSWYQQALGQGPQFIFQYYEEEERQRGNFPDRFSGHQFPNYSSELNVNALLLGDSALYLCASSSLEEGRISETQYFGPGTRLLVL.

The chain carries TRBV2 and TRBJ1-2, with 8 bases matching TRBD1. CDR3 length: 13 amino acids. The germline CDR1 and CDR2 sequences are SNHLY and FYNNEI. J lost 3 bases, V lost 6 bases, and 3 bases had no gene match. CDR3 loop: CASSAGQDYGYTF. The CDR3, as DNA: TGTGCCAGCAGCGCGGGACAGGACTATGGCTACACCTTC.

The J gene is TRBJ2-1, the V gene TRBV12-3 or TRBV12-4; D uncertain. V lost 2 bases and J 9 bases, leaving 8 bases between the germline ends. CDR3 length: 12 residues. The CDR3 loop is CASSLYPGEQFF. CDR3 nucleotide sequence: TGTGCCAGCAGTTTATATCCGGGTGAGCAGTTCTTC.